The rows below give T cell receptor beta chains drawn from one sample of a study of blood T cell repertoires in COVID-19. Sequenced by immunoSEQ multiplex PCR; TCRdb stores in-frame clones only, minus some. The sample consists of some 150,000 clones, more than 80% of them appearing once. The sample comprised peripheral blood. These receptor sequences come from a middle-aged man with acute or convalescent COVID-19. Both conserved end residues are part of each CDR3. Each record gives: J gene, clone size, V gene, D gene, CDR3 protein, CDR3 DNA. The D gene is left open where the match is weak. Size tells how often a clone was seen (once, few, many) or the class of an expanded clone, and some rows leave it out.

j_gene: TRBJ2-1; abundance: -; v_gene: TRBV28; d_gene: TRBD1; CDR3aa: CASSYLTGGSRNEQFF; CDR3nt: TGTGCCAGCAGTTACCTAACAGGGGGCTCTAGAAATGAGCAGTTCTTC
j_gene: TRBJ2-1; abundance: few; v_gene: TRBV11-2; d_gene: TRBD1; CDR3aa: CASSIPGTGVYNEQFF; CDR3nt: TGTGCCAGCAGCATTCCCGGGACAGGCGTCTACAATGAGCAGTTCTTC
j_gene: TRBJ2-7; abundance: -; v_gene: TRBV5-1; d_gene: -; CDR3aa: CASSLVQGFSYEQYF; CDR3nt: TGCGCCAGCAGCTTGGTACAGGGATTCTCCTACGAGCAGTACTTC
j_gene: TRBJ2-1; abundance: -; v_gene: TRBV28; d_gene: TRBD2; CDR3aa: CASSYGLEYVEQFF; CDR3nt: TGTGCCAGCAGTTACGGACTAGAGTACGTTGAGCAGTTCTTC
j_gene: TRBJ1-6; abundance: -; v_gene: TRBV4-1; d_gene: TRBD1; CDR3aa: CASSLQGEDSPLHF; CDR3nt: TGCGCCAGCAGCCTACAGGGGGAGGATTCACCCCTCCACTTT
j_gene: TRBJ2-7; abundance: -; v_gene: TRBV27; d_gene: TRBD2; CDR3aa: CASDPGGGSSYEQYF; CDR3nt: TGTGCCAGCGATCCGGGAGGGGGGAGCTCCTACGAGCAGTACTTC
j_gene: TRBJ2-5; abundance: -; v_gene: TRBV29-1; d_gene: -; CDR3aa: CSVNRGFGETQYF; CDR3nt: TGCAGCGTTAATAGGGGATTCGGGGAGACCCAGTACTTC
j_gene: TRBJ2-5; abundance: once; v_gene: TRBV28; d_gene: TRBD2; CDR3aa: CASSLSAIAGGPGHETQYF; CDR3nt: TGTGCCAGCAGTTTATCGGCGATAGCGGGAGGGCCAGGTCACGAGACCCAGTACTTC
j_gene: TRBJ1-6; abundance: -; v_gene: TRBV2; d_gene: TRBD1; CDR3aa: CASTGQVTNSPLHF; CDR3nt: TGTGCCAGCACCGGACAGGTTACCAATTCACCCCTCCACTTT
j_gene: TRBJ2-4; abundance: -; v_gene: TRBV7-6; d_gene: TRBD2; CDR3aa: CASSSEGGGRAAKNIQYF; CDR3nt: TGTGCCAGCAGCTCAGAGGGTGGCGGGAGGGCCGCCAAAAACATTCAGTACTTC
j_gene: TRBJ1-2; abundance: -; v_gene: TRBV18; d_gene: -; CDR3aa: CASSPLSSPDYGYTF; CDR3nt: TGTGCCAGCTCACCACTGAGCTCGCCTGACTATGGCTACACCTTC
j_gene: TRBJ2-1; abundance: -; v_gene: TRBV14; d_gene: TRBD1; CDR3aa: CASSQDLGTGWFFGSYNEQFF; CDR3nt: TGTGCCAGCAGCCAAGATCTTGGGACAGGGTGGTTCTTTGGGTCCTACAATGAGCAGTTCTTC
j_gene: TRBJ1-3; abundance: -; v_gene: TRBV4-3; d_gene: -; CDR3aa: CASSQAHGGVKRNTIYF; CDR3nt: TGCGCCAGCAGCCAAGCCCATGGGGGGGTAAAAAGAAACACCATATATTTT
j_gene: TRBJ1-5; abundance: -; v_gene: TRBV15; d_gene: -; CDR3aa: CATSSGPGQPQHF; CDR3nt: TGTGCCACCAGCAGTGGGCCAGGTCAGCCCCAGCATTTT
j_gene: TRBJ1-5; abundance: -; v_gene: TRBV28; d_gene: TRBD1; CDR3aa: CASTLGTVGNQPQHF; CDR3nt: TGTGCCAGCACCCTGGGGACAGTTGGCAATCAGCCCCAGCATTTT
j_gene: TRBJ2-2; abundance: -; v_gene: TRBV28; d_gene: TRBD2; CDR3aa: CASSFSQRGVNTGELFF; CDR3nt: TGTGCCAGCAGTTTCTCCCAGCGGGGGGTGAACACCGGGGAGCTGTTTTTT
j_gene: TRBJ2-1; abundance: -; v_gene: TRBV10-3; d_gene: TRBD1; CDR3aa: CAIGTGVLNYNEQFF; CDR3nt: TGTGCCATAGGGACAGGCGTCCTTAATTACAATGAGCAGTTCTTC
j_gene: TRBJ2-2; abundance: -; v_gene: TRBV7-3; d_gene: TRBD2; CDR3aa: CASSLAGDNTGELFF; CDR3nt: TGTGCCAGCAGCTTAGCGGGGGATAACACCGGGGAGCTGTTTTTT
j_gene: TRBJ2-5; abundance: -; v_gene: TRBV11-2; d_gene: -; CDR3aa: CASSQVPHQETQYF; CDR3nt: TGTGCCAGCAGCCAGGTCCCCCACCAAGAGACCCAGTACTTC
j_gene: TRBJ1-6; abundance: -; v_gene: TRBV5-1; d_gene: TRBD1; CDR3aa: CASSPDRAQRNSPLHF; CDR3nt: TGCGCCAGCAGTCCGGACAGGGCCCAGCGTAATTCACCCCTCCACTTT
j_gene: TRBJ1-2; abundance: -; v_gene: TRBV27; d_gene: TRBD1; CDR3aa: CASSSSGTGDGYTF; CDR3nt: TGTGCCAGCAGTTCTTCCGGGACAGGGGATGGCTACACCTTC
j_gene: TRBJ1-5; abundance: -; v_gene: TRBV28; d_gene: -; CDR3aa: CASRRGGLFSPQHF; CDR3nt: TGTGCCAGCAGGCGAGGAGGATTATTCAGCCCCCAGCATTTT
j_gene: TRBJ2-2; abundance: once; v_gene: TRBV19; d_gene: -; CDR3aa: CASTGTHANTGELFF; CDR3nt: TGTGCCAGTACAGGGACTCACGCGAACACCGGGGAGCTGTTTTTT
j_gene: TRBJ2-6; abundance: -; v_gene: TRBV27; d_gene: -; CDR3aa: CASTFFSSSGGANVLTF; CDR3nt: TGTGCCAGCACGTTTTTCAGTTCCTCGGGTGGGGCCAACGTCCTGACTTTC
j_gene: TRBJ1-1; abundance: -; v_gene: TRBV15; d_gene: -; CDR3aa: CATSRDRIGENTEAFF; CDR3nt: TGTGCCACCAGCAGAGATCGCATAGGGGAGAACACTGAAGCTTTCTTT
j_gene: TRBJ2-3; abundance: -; v_gene: TRBV27; d_gene: -; CDR3aa: CASSLRESTDTQYF; CDR3nt: TGTGCCAGCAGTTTAAGGGAGAGCACAGATACGCAGTATTTT
j_gene: TRBJ2-6; abundance: -; v_gene: TRBV7-8; d_gene: -; CDR3aa: CASSFETLISGANVLTF; CDR3nt: TGTGCCAGCAGCTTCGAGACATTGATCTCTGGGGCCAACGTCCTGACTTTC
j_gene: TRBJ2-3; abundance: -; v_gene: TRBV6-5; d_gene: TRBD1; CDR3aa: CASSQDRGRRDTQYF; CDR3nt: TGTGCCAGCAGCCAGGACAGGGGGCGTCGGGATACGCAGTATTTT
j_gene: TRBJ1-5; abundance: once; v_gene: TRBV7-2; d_gene: -; CDR3aa: CASSPRDGGYQPQHF; CDR3nt: TGTGCCAGCAGCCCCCGGGACGGGGGGTATCAGCCCCAGCATTTT
j_gene: TRBJ1-2; abundance: -; v_gene: TRBV19; d_gene: TRBD1; CDR3aa: CASSGDRAGGYTF; CDR3nt: TGTGCCAGTAGTGGTGACAGGGCGGGAGGCTACACCTTC
j_gene: TRBJ2-5; abundance: -; v_gene: TRBV5-1; d_gene: TRBD1; CDR3aa: CASSLTGEETQYF; CDR3nt: TGCGCCAGCAGCTTGACAGGGGAGGAGACCCAGTACTTC
j_gene: TRBJ1-5; abundance: -; v_gene: TRBV7-9; d_gene: -; CDR3aa: CASSPSGGSPNQPQHF; CDR3nt: TGTGCCAGCAGCCCGTCCGGGGGAAGCCCCAATCAGCCCCAGCATTTT
j_gene: TRBJ2-2; abundance: -; v_gene: TRBV5-1; d_gene: -; CDR3aa: CASTLTNTGELFF; CDR3nt: TGCGCCAGCACTCTTACGAACACCGGGGAGCTGTTTTTT
j_gene: TRBJ1-4; abundance: once; v_gene: TRBV7-9; d_gene: -; CDR3aa: CASSHGGAGREKLFF; CDR3nt: TGTGCCAGCAGCCACGGGGGGGCAGGGCGTGAAAAACTGTTTTTT
j_gene: TRBJ2-7; abundance: -; v_gene: TRBV7-9; d_gene: TRBD2; CDR3aa: CASSTGTSGSYEQYF; CDR3nt: TGTGCCAGCAGCACCGGGACTAGCGGGAGCTACGAGCAGTACTTC
j_gene: TRBJ1-1; abundance: -; v_gene: TRBV3-1/TRBV3-2; d_gene: TRBD1; CDR3aa: CASSQTGDTEAFF; CDR3nt: TGTGCCAGCAGCCAAACAGGGGATACTGAAGCTTTCTTT
j_gene: TRBJ2-4; abundance: -; v_gene: TRBV6-5; d_gene: TRBD2; CDR3aa: CASSYSRGIEDIQYF; CDR3nt: TGTGCCAGCAGTTACTCGCGGGGGATCGAGGACATTCAGTACTTC
j_gene: TRBJ2-7; abundance: -; v_gene: TRBV11-2; d_gene: TRBD1; CDR3aa: CASSLVRDRGPHEQYF; CDR3nt: TGTGCCAGCAGCTTAGTTCGGGACAGGGGGCCCCACGAGCAGTACTTC
j_gene: TRBJ2-1; abundance: -; v_gene: TRBV19; d_gene: TRBD1; CDR3aa: CASSITGGELEQFF; CDR3nt: TGTGCCAGTAGTATAACAGGGGGCGAACTTGAGCAGTTCTTC
j_gene: TRBJ1-2; abundance: -; v_gene: TRBV30; d_gene: -; CDR3aa: CAWRGFASDRSYTF; CDR3nt: TGTGCCTGGAGGGGCTTCGCGTCGGATAGAAGCTACACCTTC
j_gene: TRBJ1-2; abundance: -; v_gene: TRBV2; d_gene: -; CDR3aa: CASSDPRGYGYTF; CDR3nt: TGTGCCAGCAGTGATCCTCGAGGCTATGGCTACACCTTC
j_gene: TRBJ1-2; abundance: -; v_gene: TRBV20-1; d_gene: -; CDR3aa: CSALIRRPNTF; CDR3nt: TGCAGTGCGCTAATCCGGCGGCCGAACACCTTC
j_gene: TRBJ1-5; abundance: -; v_gene: TRBV5-1; d_gene: -; CDR3aa: CASSPGAESQPQHF; CDR3nt: TGCGCCAGCAGCCCCGGCGCGGAATCGCAGCCCCAGCATTTT
j_gene: TRBJ2-3; abundance: -; v_gene: TRBV5-1; d_gene: -; CDR3aa: CASSPGGPGDTQYF; CDR3nt: TGCGCCAGCAGCCCAGGCGGGCCCGGGGATACGCAGTATTTT
j_gene: TRBJ2-7; abundance: -; v_gene: TRBV7-2; d_gene: TRBD1; CDR3aa: CASSWADRGYEQYF; CDR3nt: TGTGCCAGCAGCTGGGCAGACAGGGGTTACGAGCAGTACTTC
j_gene: TRBJ2-1; abundance: -; v_gene: TRBV9; d_gene: -; CDR3aa: CASSVGGTVYNEQFF; CDR3nt: TGTGCCAGCAGCGTAGGCGGGACAGTATACAATGAGCAGTTCTTC
j_gene: TRBJ2-7; abundance: -; v_gene: TRBV30; d_gene: -; CDR3aa: CAWGGTRKSYEQYF; CDR3nt: TGTGCCTGGGGAGGGACAAGAAAATCCTACGAGCAGTACTTC
j_gene: TRBJ1-1; abundance: -; v_gene: TRBV7-2; d_gene: TRBD1; CDR3aa: CASSPRTGNTEAFF; CDR3nt: TGTGCCAGCAGCCCTAGGACAGGGAACACTGAAGCTTTCTTT
j_gene: TRBJ2-5; abundance: -; v_gene: TRBV11-3; d_gene: TRBD1; CDR3aa: CASSATDRGREETQYF; CDR3nt: TGTGCCAGCAGCGCCACTGACAGGGGTAGAGAAGAGACCCAGTACTTC
j_gene: TRBJ1-1; abundance: -; v_gene: TRBV30; d_gene: -; CDR3aa: CAWSAGQPGYTEAFF; CDR3nt: TGTGCCTGGAGTGCCGGACAACCAGGATACACTGAAGCTTTCTTT